This passage covers 5 T cell receptor beta chains from one sample sequenced in a study of shared clonotypes between healthy human individuals. Produced via immunoSEQ multiplex PCR; TCRdb's table is partial and in-frame only. The sample contains 650,000 to 800,000 clones, about 90% of which appear only once. Naive CD8 cells lacked CD45RO, underwent positive selection for CCR7 and left out terminally differentiated effector memory CD45RA+ cells. Sample: naive CD8+ T cells sorted from blood. The source is a man aged 25-40 years in good health.

The gene calls are TRBV30 and TRBJ2-1; D uncertain. The germline V gene has CDR1 GTSNPN and CDR2 SVGIG (reference sequence). V lost 2 bases, J lost 4 bases, and 6 bases lay in between. The CDR3 runs 12 residues. The CDR3 coding sequence is TGTGCCTGGAGTCACGGGTACAATGAGCAGTTCTTC. Protein: CAWSHGYNEQFF.

The chain couples TRBV5-1 to TRBJ2-5; D uncertain. The CDR3 length is 11 residues. The germline CDR1 and CDR2 sequences are SGHRS and YFSETQ. Trimming left V 4 bases short and J 7 bases short, with 8 bases between. CDR3 in amino acids: CASSKTGTQYF. In DNA form, the CDR3 reads TGCGCCAGCAGCAAGACGGGGACCCAGTACTTC. Complete variable domain (other parts from reference TRBV5-1 and TRBJ2-5): KAGVTQTPRYLIKTRGQQVTLSCSPISGHRSVSWYQQTPGQGLQFLFEYFSETQRNKGNFPGRFSGRQFSNSRSEMNVSTLELGDSALYLCASSKTGTQYFGPGTRLLVL.

This clone came up once. The chain uses TRBV20-1 and TRBJ2-1; no firm D call. The CDR3 contains 11 residues. The germline V and J ends were trimmed by 3 bases and 6 bases, with 6 bases remaining between them. The germline V gene encodes CDR1 DFQATT and CDR2 SNEGSKA (reference sequence). The CDR3 nucleotides read TGCAGTGCTAGGGTTAGCAATGAGCAGTTCTTC. Protein product: CSARVSNEQFF.

The chain uses TRBV27 and TRBJ2-7, with 10 bases matching TRBD2. CDR3 length: 17 amino acids. Trimming at V came to 5 bases and at J to 3 bases, leaving 13 bases not matched to a gene. Germline CDR1 is MNHEY and CDR2 is SMNVEV (reference sequence). The CDR3 DNA sequence: TGTGCCAGCAGTAGAACCCCCGGACTAGCGGATGACTACGAGCAGTACTTC. It is translated as CASSRTPGLADDYEQYF.

The V gene is TRBV29-1, the J gene TRBJ2-2; D unresolved. The CDR3 spans 13 residues. Germline loops: CDR1 SQVTM, CDR2 ANQGSEA. V gave up 3 bases and J gave up 6 bases, with 11 bases separating them. The CDR3 DNA sequence: TGCAGCGTTGATTTACGAATCCCCGGGGAGCTGTTTTTT. It encodes CSVDLRIPGELFF.